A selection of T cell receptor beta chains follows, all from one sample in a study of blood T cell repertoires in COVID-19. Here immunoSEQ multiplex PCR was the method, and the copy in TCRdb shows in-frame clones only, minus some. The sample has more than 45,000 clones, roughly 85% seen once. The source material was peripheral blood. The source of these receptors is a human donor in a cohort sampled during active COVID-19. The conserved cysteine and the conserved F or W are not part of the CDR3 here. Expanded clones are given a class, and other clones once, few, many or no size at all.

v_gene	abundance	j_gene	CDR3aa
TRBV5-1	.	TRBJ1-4	ASSSKAAPEGKLF
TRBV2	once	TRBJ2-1	ASSLGLAGNEQF
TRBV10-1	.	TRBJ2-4	AILTGGGNIQY
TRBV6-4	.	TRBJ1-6	ASSTGLTNSPLH
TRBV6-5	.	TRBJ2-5	ASSYGTGSGIETQY
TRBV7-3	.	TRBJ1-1	ASSLTGQGGTEAF
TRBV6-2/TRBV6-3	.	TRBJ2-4	ASSSTGTSGMLAKNIQY
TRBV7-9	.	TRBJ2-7	ASSFRSGQGAHEQY
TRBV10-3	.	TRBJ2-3	AISPGLAGGFSTDTQY
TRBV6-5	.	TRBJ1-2	ASRSRSGYT
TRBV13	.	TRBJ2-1	ASRLAGPPSYNEQF
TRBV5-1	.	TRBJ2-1	ASSSATGVNEQF
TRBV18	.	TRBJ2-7	ASSPPNFYEQY
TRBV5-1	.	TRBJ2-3	ASSPRGGGTDTQY
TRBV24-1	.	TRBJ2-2	ATSEAQGEYTGELF
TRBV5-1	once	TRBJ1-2	ASSSLGQGEGYT
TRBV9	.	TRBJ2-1	ASSPEAWWNEQF
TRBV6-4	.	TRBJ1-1	ASSDSSQGGGTEAF
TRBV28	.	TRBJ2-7	ASSSPPLGGEY
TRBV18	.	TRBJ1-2	ASSPSQGRDGYGYT
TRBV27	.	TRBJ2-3	ASSLAAAPDTQY
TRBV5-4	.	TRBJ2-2	ASSSGTVNTGELF
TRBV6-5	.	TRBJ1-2	ASRPTPQGYGYT
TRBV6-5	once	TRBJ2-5	ASRGLGPDTETQY
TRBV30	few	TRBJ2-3	AWLQAGPTDTQY
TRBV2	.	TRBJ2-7	ASSEDRDYEQY
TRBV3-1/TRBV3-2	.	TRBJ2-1	ASSRTYLNEQF
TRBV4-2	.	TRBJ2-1	ASSQGEAPRDNEQF
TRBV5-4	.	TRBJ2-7	ASSTDRQGRSYEQY
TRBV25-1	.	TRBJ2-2	ASSVTSGGTGELF
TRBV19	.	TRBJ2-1	ASSIGGLASLLYNEQF
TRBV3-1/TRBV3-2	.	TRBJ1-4	ASSQDLGTGKGKLF
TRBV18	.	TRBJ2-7	ASSPSMDRGVYEQY
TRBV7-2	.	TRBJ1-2	ASSLRGPPYGYT
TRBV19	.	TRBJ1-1	ASSIGGTRTTEAF
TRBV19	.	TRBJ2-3	ASRTGSTDTQY
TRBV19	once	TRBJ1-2	ASSIIGLSPINYGYT
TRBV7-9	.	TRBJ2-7	ASSLAGGPNEQY
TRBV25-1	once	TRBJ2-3	ATTPGAHSTDTQY
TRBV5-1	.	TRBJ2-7	ASSLGGSSSYEQY
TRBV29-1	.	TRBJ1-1	SVRPTGILEAF
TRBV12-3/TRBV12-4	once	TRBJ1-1	ASSLEPRTEAF
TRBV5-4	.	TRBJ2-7	ASSSFRQGWD
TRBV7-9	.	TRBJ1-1	ASSSTLTANTEAF
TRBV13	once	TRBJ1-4	ASLRGAGEKLF
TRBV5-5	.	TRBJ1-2	ASSLSQGADGYT
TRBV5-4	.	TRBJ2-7	AGSYSSTGGIYEQY
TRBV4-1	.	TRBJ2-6	ASSPGSSGANVLT
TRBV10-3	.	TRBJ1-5	AIKGGWDQPQH
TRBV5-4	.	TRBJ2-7	ASSRGQVYEQY